This T cell receptor (beta chain) was identified during a study of blood T cell repertoires in COVID-19. As for the study in general: The origin of the acute and convalescent COVID-19 samples was the United States, Italy and Spain.

Per the original methods: Amplifying reference gene primers gave estimates of nucleated cell counts. Here immunoSEQ multiplex PCR was the method, and the copy in TCRdb shows in-frame clones only, minus some. Clone size and V and J calls were adopted from that table, with D and trimming inferred from the DNA. The top ten hold 9.8% of the sample, which has over 90,000 clones, about 78% seen once. This CDR3 is built from 13 residues. Trimming shortened V by 8 bases and J by 0 bases, and 8 bases separated the two germline ends. Germline CDR1 reads MNHEY; CDR2 reads SMNVEV (reference sequence). The sequenced sample consisted of peripheral blood. The source of this sequence is a man aged 55 to 70 with active or convalescent COVID-19. This sequence joins TRBV27 and TRBJ1-3, with D uncertain. CDR3 sequence (DNA): TGTGCCAGCCAGGCGTTCTCTGGAAACACCATATATTTT. Residues: CASQAFSGNTIYF.